This record looks at one T cell receptor (beta chain) sequence and its context. This specimen comes from a study of patients and donors after allogeneic stem cell transplantation. Using its own MiXCR run on the RT-PCR reads, TCRdb lists one record per CDR3 protein. The data show about 410,000 distinct CDR3 sequences, 16% seen once. The germline CDR1 and CDR2 sequences are SNHLY and FYNNEI. This CDR3 comprises 13 residues. Trimming cost V 2 bases and J 5 bases, with 6 bases left between them. This clonotype originated in a human donor who was either an allogeneic HSCT recipient or a stem cell or donor lymphocyte infusion donor (not recorded which). It is not recorded whose cells these are; they may come from a transplant donor. The sequenced sample consisted of blood, either unsorted or a sorted T cell fraction (not recorded which). This chain joins TRBV2 and TRBJ2-2, with no clear D. The CDR3 DNA reads as TGTGCCAGCAGTGAACTTCGAACCGGGGAGCTGTTTTTT. The encoded protein is CASSELRTGELFF.